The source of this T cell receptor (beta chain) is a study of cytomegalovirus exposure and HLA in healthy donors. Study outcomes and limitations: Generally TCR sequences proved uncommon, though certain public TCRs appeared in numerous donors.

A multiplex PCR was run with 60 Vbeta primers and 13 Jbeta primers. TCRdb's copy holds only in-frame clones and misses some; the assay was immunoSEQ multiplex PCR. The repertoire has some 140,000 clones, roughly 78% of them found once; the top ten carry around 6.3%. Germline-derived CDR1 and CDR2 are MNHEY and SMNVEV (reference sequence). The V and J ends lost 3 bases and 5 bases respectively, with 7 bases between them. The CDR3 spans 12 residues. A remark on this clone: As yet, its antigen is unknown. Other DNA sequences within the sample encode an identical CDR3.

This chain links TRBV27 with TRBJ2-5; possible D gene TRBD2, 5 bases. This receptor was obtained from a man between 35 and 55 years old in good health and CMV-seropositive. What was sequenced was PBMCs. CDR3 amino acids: CASSFPGETQYF. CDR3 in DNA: TGTGCCAGCAGTTTCCCGGGGGAGACCCAGTACTTC.